These 16 T cell receptor beta chains share one sample of origin, sequenced in a study of T-cell reconstitution after alpha-beta-depleted transplantation in children. Library preparation (for TCRbeta) was performed with unique molecular identifiers. One entry per CDR3 protein results from TCRdb running MiXCR on the PCR reads. The sample yields roughly 300,000 distinct CDR3 sequences, about 9.9% seen once. Here the sequenced sample was peripheral blood, taken 180 days after TCRalphabeta/CD19-depleted stem cell transplant. The receptors come from a male patient between 2 and 10 years old who had a stem cell transplant for chronic granulomatous disease, so the T cells may come from the graft donor.

This clonotype was observed many times. CDR3 bases: TGTGCCAGCAGCTTCACGGGAGCGACGGGGGAGACCCAGTACTTC. Its translation: CASSFTGATGETQYF. This chain links TRBV7-8 with TRBJ2-5, with D perhaps TRBD2 (6 bases). This CDR3 region has 15 residues. V shed 3 bases and J shed 5 bases, with 16 bases lying between them. CDR1 is SGHVS and CDR2 is FQNEAQ in the germline V gene.

At least ten counts were recorded for this clonotype. The rearrangement uses TRBV12-3 or TRBV12-4 and TRBJ1-1, with D unclear. The CDR3 consists of 13 residues. V lost 7 bases and J 2 bases, leaving 11 bases between the germline ends. CDR3 amino acids: CASKLGSNTEAFF. DNA of the CDR3: TGTGCCAGCAAACTCGGATCTAACACTGAAGCTTTCTTT.

This clonotype was found many times. The V call is TRBV5-1, the J call TRBJ2-3, with D perhaps matching TRBD2 (5 bases). Trimming stripped 0 bases from V and 4 bases from J, with 9 bases between. Germline CDR1 and CDR2: SGHRS and YFSETQ. CDR3 length equals 14 residues. CDR3 bases: TGCGCCAGCAGCTTGGAGGCTAGCTCAGATACGCAGTATTTT. Amino acids: CASSLEASSDTQYF.

This clonotype has ten or more counts. The J gene is TRBJ1-6, the V gene TRBV12-3 or TRBV12-4; D ambiguous. V lost 6 bases and J lost 10, with 13 bases in between. The CDR3 length is 13 residues. CDR3 coding DNA: TGTGCCAGCAGCGGGGTAAGAGGATCACCCCTCCACTTT. Encoded protein: CASSGVRGSPLHF.

This clonotype has ten or more counts. The chain recombines TRBV19 with TRBJ2-2; 11 positions agree with TRBD2. V was pared by 3 bases and J by 6 bases, with 9 bases of the junction left unmatched. The germline gives CDR1 LNHDA, CDR2 SQIVND (reference sequence). The CDR3 contains 17 residues. The CDR3 protein is CASSMAGGLAAPGELFF. CDR3 in DNA: TGTGCCAGTAGTATGGCAGGGGGACTAGCGGCACCCGGGGAGCTGTTTTTT.

The chain employs TRBV18 and TRBJ2-1; 9 nucleotides match TRBD2. This CDR3 is built from 15 residues. Germline V gives CDR1 KGHSH, CDR2 LQKENI. With V trimmed by 2 bases and J by 4 bases, 3 bases remained unmatched. The CDR3 is CASSPGLASYNEQFF. CDR3 nucleotides: TGTGCCAGCTCACCAGGACTAGCGTCGTACAATGAGCAGTTCTTC.

This clonotype was counted ten times or more. The chain couples TRBV14 to TRBJ2-7; TRBD1 is a possible D gene (6 bases). This CDR3 has 15 residues. V dropped 3 bases and J dropped 0 bases, with 12 bases sitting between them. Looked up from germline, CDR1 is SGHDN and CDR2 is FVKESK. The CDR3 DNA reads as TGTGCCAGCAGCCAGTGGACAGCCTACTCCTACGAGCAGTACTTC. This encodes CASSQWTAYSYEQYF.

There are a few counts of this clonotype. CDR3: CASSSALGGIRGYEQYF. The DNA for the CDR3 is TGCGCCAGCAGCTCAGCCCTGGGGGGTATACGGGGCTACGAGCAGTACTTC. V and J are TRBV5-1 and TRBJ2-7; D is perhaps TRBD2 (6 bases). This CDR3 has 17 residues. The V end was cut by 3 bases, the J end by 3 bases, with 22 bases between. Germline assignment: CDR1 SGHRS and CDR2 YFSETQ.

This clonotype was counted between two and nine times. This chain uses TRBV6-4 with TRBJ2-5; TRBD2 agrees at 8 bases. The germline V gene has CDR1 MRHNA and CDR2 SNTAGT. Unmatched junction bases numbered 13, after V lost 4 bases and J lost 0 bases. This CDR3 is 18 amino acids long. Here the CDR3 reads CASSVLADTRRYQETQYF. Written as DNA, the CDR3 is TGTGCCAGCAGTGTACTAGCGGACACTCGCCGGTACCAAGAGACCCAGTACTTC.

This clonotype was observed at least ten times. The chain combines TRBV29-1 with TRBJ2-5, with 9 bases matching TRBD1. V was pared by 4 bases and J by 7 bases, with 7 bases of the junction left unmatched. Germline CDR1 and CDR2: SQVTM and ANQGSEA. CDR3 size: 13 residues. The DNA of the CDR3 is TGCAGCGTTGCCGGGACAGGGCCCTGGACCCAGTACTTC. Its translation: CSVAGTGPWTQYF.

There are a few counts of this clonotype. The chain is built from TRBV7-2 and TRBJ2-7; 9 positions agree with TRBD2. The ends lost 4 bases at V and 2 bases at J; junction bases unmatched: 6. The CDR3 covers 15 residues. CDR1 and CDR2 (germline): SGHTA, FQGNSA. The CDR3 DNA reads TGTGCCAGCAGCTCGAATCTAGCGGGACCCTACGAGCAGTACTTC. Amino acids: CASSSNLAGPYEQYF.

This clonotype was detected many times. The gene calls are TRBV12-3 or TRBV12-4 and TRBJ1-6, with D unclear. There are 16 residues in the CDR3. Trimming took 3 bases from V and 6 from J, leaving 15 bases between them. Here the CDR3 reads CASSFSPGRRNSPLHF. Here the CDR3 DNA reads TGTGCCAGCAGTTTCTCCCCCGGGCGTCGTAATTCACCCCTCCACTTT.

In its sample, this clonotype was seen many times. V and J are TRBV9 and TRBJ2-7; D is uncertain. The CDR3 is 13 residues long. V was cut by 2 bases and J by 4 bases, with 10 bases left in between. Germline V CDR1 and CDR2: SGDLS, YYNGEE. CDR3 sequence (DNA): TGTGCCAGCAGCGTTTCCACATCATACGAGCAGTACTTC. Its translation is CASSVSTSYEQYF. Together with reference TRBV9 and TRBJ2-7, the CDR3 gives the full variable domain: DSGVTQTPKHLITATGQRVTLRCSPRSGDLSVYWYQQSLDQGLQFLIQYYNGEERAKGNILERFSAQQFPDLHSELNLSSLELGDSALYFCASSVSTSYEQYFGPGTRLTVT.

This clonotype was found many times. V and J are TRBV5-1 and TRBJ2-1, with 14 positions matching TRBD2. V was pared by 0 bases and J by 8 bases, with 4 bases of the junction left unmatched. This CDR3 contains 16 residues. CDR1 and CDR2 from the germline V gene are SGHRS and YFSETQ. The CDR3 reads CASSLETSGRVYEQFF. The DNA for the CDR3 is TGCGCCAGCAGCTTGGAGACTAGCGGGAGGGTCTATGAGCAGTTCTTC.

The chain uses TRBV12-3 or TRBV12-4 and TRBJ2-2, with D possibly TRBD1 on 6 matching bases. V was trimmed by 10 bases and J by 2 bases, leaving 14 bases between them. CDR3 length: 14 residues. DNA of the CDR3: TGTGCCATTTGGGGACAAGATAACACCGGGGAGCTGTTTTTT. Its translation: CAIWGQDNTGELFF.

This clonotype was seen repeatedly, ten times or more. This sequence joins TRBV28 and TRBJ2-5, with D maybe TRBD1 (6 bases). This CDR3 is 18 amino acids long. V dropped 5 bases and J dropped 0 bases, with 22 bases sitting between them. Germline lookup yields CDR1 MDHEN and CDR2 SYDVKM. The CDR3 DNA follows: TGTGCCAGCAGTCCCATATATGAAGAGGGGGTTTACCAAGAGACCCAGTACTTC. The encoded protein is CASSPIYEEGVYQETQYF.